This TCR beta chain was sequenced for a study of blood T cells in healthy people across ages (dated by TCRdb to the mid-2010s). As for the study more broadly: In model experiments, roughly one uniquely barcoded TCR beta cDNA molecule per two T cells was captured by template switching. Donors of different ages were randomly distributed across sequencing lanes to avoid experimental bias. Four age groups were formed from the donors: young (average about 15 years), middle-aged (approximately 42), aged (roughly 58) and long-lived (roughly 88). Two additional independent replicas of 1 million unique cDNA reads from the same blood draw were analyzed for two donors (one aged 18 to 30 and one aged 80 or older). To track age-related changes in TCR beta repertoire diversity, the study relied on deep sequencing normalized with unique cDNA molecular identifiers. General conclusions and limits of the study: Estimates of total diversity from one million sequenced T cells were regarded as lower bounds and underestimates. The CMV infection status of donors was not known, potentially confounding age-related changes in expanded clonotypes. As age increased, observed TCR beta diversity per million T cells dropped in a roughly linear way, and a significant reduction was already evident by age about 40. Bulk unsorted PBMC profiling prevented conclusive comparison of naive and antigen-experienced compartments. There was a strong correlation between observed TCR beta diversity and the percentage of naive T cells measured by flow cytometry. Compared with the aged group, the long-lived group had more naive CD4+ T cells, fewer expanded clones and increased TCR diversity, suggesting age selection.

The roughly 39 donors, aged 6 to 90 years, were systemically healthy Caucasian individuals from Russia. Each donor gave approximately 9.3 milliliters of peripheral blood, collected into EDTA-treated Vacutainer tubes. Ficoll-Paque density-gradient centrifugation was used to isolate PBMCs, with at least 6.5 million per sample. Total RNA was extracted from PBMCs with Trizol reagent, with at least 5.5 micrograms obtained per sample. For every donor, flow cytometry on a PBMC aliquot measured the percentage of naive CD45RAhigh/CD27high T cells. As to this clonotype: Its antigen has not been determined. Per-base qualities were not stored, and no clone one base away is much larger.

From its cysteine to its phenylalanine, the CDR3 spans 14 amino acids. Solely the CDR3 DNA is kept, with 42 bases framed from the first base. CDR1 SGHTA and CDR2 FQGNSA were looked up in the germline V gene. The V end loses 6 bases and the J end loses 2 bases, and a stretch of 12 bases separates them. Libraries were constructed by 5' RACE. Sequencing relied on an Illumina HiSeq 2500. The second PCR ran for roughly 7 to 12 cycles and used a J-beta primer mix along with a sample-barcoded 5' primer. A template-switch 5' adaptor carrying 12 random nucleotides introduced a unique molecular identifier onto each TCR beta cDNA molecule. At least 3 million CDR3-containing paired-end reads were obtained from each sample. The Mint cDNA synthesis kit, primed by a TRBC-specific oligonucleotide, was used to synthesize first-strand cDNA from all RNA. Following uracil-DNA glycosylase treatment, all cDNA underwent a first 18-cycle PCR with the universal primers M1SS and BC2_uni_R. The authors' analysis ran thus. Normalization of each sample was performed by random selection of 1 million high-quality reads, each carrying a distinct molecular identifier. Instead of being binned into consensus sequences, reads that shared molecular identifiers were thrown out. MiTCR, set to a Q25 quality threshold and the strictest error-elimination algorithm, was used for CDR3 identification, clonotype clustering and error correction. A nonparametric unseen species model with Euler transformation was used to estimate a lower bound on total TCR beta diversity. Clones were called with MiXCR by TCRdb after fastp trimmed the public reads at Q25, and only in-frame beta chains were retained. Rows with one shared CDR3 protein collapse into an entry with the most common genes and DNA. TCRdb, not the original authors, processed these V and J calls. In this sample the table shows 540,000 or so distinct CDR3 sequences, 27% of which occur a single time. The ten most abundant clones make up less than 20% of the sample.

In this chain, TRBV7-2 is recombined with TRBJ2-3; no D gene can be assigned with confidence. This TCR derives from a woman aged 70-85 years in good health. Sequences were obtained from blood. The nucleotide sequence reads TGTGCCAGCAGTTCGCACCGAGACACAGATACGCAGTATTTT. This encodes CASSSHRDTDTQYF.